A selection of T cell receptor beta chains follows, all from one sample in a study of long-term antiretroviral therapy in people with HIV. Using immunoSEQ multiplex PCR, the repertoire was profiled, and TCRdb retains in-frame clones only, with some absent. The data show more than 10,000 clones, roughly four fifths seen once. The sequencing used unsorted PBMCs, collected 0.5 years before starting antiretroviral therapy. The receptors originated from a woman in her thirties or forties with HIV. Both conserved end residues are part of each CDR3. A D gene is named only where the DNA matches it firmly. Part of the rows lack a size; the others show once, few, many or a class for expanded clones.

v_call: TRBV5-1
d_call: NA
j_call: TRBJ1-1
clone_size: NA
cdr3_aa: CASSLEANTEAFF
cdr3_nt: TGCGCCAGCAGCTTGGAGGCTAACACTGAAGCTTTCTTT

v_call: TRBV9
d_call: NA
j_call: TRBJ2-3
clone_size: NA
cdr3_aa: CASSVDLMSGDTQYF
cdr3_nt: TGTGCCAGCAGCGTAGATCTGATGAGTGGGGATACGCAGTATTTT

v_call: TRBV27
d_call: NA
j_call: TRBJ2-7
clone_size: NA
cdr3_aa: CASSPLAEGGPKGAYEQYF
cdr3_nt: TGTGCCAGCAGCCCTCTAGCGGAGGGAGGGCCGAAGGGGGCCTACGAGCAGTACTTC

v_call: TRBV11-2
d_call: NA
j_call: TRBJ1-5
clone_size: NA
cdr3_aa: CASSLDSNQPQHF
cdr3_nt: TGTGCCAGCAGCTTAGATAGCAATCAGCCCCAGCATTTT

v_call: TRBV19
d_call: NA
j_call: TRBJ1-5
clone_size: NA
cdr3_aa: CASSIGIGGNQPQHF
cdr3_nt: TGTGCCAGTAGTATAGGAATAGGAGGCAATCAGCCCCAGCATTTT

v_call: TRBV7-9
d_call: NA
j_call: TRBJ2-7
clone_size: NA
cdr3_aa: CASSLGVGIAYEQYF
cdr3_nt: TGTGCCAGCAGCTTAGGGGTCGGGATCGCCTACGAGCAGTACTTC

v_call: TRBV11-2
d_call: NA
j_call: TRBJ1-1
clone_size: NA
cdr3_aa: CASSPLTGIEAFF
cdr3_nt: TGTGCCAGCAGCCCTTTAACAGGGATTGAAGCTTTCTTT

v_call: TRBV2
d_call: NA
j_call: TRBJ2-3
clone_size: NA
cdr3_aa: CASSVRRTDTQYF
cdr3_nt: TGTGCCAGCAGTGTGCGCCGCACAGATACGCAGTATTTT

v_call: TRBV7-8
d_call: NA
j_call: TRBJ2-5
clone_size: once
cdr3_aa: CASSSRGQEKETQYF
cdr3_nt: TGTGCCAGCAGCTCTAGAGGCCAGGAGAAAGAGACCCAGTACTTC

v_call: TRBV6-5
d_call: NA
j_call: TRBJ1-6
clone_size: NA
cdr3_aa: CASSWDKLSNSPLHF
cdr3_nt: TGTGCCAGCAGCTGGGACAAGCTATCCAATTCACCCCTCCACTTT

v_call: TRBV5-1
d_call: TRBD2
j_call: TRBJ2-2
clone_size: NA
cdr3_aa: CASSLGLAEHTGELFF
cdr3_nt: TGCGCCAGCAGCTTGGGTCTAGCGGAACACACCGGGGAGCTGTTTTTT

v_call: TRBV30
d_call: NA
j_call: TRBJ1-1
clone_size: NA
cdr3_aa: CAWSLGENTEAFF
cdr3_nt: TGTGCCTGGAGTCTAGGAGAAAACACTGAAGCTTTCTTT

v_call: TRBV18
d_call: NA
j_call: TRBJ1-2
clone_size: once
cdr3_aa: CASSPVGVDNYGYTF
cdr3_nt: TGTGCCAGCTCACCAGTCGGGGTGGATAACTATGGCTACACCTTC

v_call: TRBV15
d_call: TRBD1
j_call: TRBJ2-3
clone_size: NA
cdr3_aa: CATSSRDRAPDTQYF
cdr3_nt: TGTGCCACCAGCAGCCGGGACAGGGCACCAGATACGCAGTATTTT

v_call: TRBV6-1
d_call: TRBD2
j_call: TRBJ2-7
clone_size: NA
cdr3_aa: CASTAGGLVYEQYF
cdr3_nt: TGTGCCAGCACCGCGGGGGGGCTGGTCTACGAGCAGTACTTC

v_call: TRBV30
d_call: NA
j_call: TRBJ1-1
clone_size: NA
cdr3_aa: CAWSRIMNTEAFF
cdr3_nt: TGTGCCTGGTCCAGGATCATGAACACTGAAGCTTTCTTT

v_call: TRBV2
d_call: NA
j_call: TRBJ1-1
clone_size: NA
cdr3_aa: CASREQVLGEAFF
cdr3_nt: TGTGCCAGCAGGGAACAAGTTTTGGGCGAAGCTTTCTTT

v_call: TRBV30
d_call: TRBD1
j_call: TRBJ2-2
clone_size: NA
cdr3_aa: CAWSMGRGNLGELFF
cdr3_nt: TGTGCCTGGAGTATGGGCAGGGGGAATTTAGGGGAGCTGTTTTTT

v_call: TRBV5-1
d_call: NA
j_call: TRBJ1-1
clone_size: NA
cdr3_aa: CASSPELNTEAFF
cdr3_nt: TGCGCCAGCAGCCCGGAACTGAACACTGAAGCTTTCTTT

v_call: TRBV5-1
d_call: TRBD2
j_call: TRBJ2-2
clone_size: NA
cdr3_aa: CASSPGTSGYTGELFF
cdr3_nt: TGCGCCAGCAGCCCAGGGACTAGCGGCTACACCGGGGAGCTGTTTTTT

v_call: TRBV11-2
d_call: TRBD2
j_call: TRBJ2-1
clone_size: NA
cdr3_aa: CASSLEAGATNEQFF
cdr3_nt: TGTGCCAGCAGCTTGGAAGCGGGAGCGACGAATGAGCAGTTCTTC

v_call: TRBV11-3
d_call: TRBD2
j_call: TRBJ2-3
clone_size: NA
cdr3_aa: CASSPGIAGGTDTQYF
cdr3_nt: TGTGCCAGCAGCCCCGGAATAGCGGGAGGCACAGATACGCAGTATTTT

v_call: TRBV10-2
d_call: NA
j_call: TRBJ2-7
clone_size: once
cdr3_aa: CASTEAYEQYF
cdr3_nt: TGCGCCAGCACCGAGGCCTACGAGCAGTACTTC

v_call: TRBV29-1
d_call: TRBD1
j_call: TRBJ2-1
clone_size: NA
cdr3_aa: CSVDNPDRAYNEQFF
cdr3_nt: TGCAGCGTTGATAATCCGGACAGGGCTTACAATGAGCAGTTCTTC

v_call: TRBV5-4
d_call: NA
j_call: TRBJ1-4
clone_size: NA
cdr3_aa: CASSLRQTATNEKLFF
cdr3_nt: TGTGCCAGCAGCTTAAGACAGACCGCAACTAATGAAAAACTGTTTTTT

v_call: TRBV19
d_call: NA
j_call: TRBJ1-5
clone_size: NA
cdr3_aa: CASTSGRYQPQHF
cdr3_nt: NA

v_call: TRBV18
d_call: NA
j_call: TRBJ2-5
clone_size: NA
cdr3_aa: CASSLGNQETQYF
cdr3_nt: TGTGCCAGCTCACTGGGGAACCAAGAGACCCAGTACTTC

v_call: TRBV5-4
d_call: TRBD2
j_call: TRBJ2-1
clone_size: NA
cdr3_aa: CASSPDSGRAGNEQFF
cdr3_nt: TGTGCCAGCAGCCCGGACAGCGGGAGGGCCGGGAATGAGCAGTTCTTC

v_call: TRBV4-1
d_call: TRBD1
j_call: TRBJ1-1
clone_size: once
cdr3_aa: CASSQTGPMNTEAFF
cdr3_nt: TGCGCCAGCAGCCAGACAGGGCCCATGAACACTGAAGCTTTCTTT

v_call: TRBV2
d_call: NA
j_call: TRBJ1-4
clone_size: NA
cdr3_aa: CASRRGWNEKLFF
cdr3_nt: TGTGCCAGCAGGAGGGGGTGGAATGAAAAACTGTTTTTT

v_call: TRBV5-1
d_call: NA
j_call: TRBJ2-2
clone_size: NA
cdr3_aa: CASSQLANTGELFF
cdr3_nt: TGCGCCAGCAGCCAGCTAGCGAACACCGGGGAGCTGTTTTTT

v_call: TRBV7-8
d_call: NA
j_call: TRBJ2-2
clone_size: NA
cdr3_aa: CASSLAGTLGTGELFF
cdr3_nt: TGTGCCAGCAGCTTAGCCGGGACCTTGGGGACCGGGGAGCTGTTTTTT

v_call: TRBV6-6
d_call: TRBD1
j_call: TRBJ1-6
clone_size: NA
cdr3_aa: CASSSPDRVDNSPLHF
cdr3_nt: TGTGCCAGCAGTTCACCGGACAGGGTGGATAATTCACCCCTCCACTTT